Shown below are 4 T cell receptor beta chains from a single sample sequenced in a study of cytomegalovirus exposure and HLA in healthy donors. The PCR made use of 60 Vbeta and 13 Jbeta primers. Profiled with immunoSEQ multiplex PCR; TCRdb holds only in-frame clones, not every one. The table has about 240,000 clones, roughly 82% seen once. Sample: PBMCs. These receptors were taken from a middle-aged woman in good health and CMV-seropositive.

In this sample, this clone turned up a few times. The V and J genes are TRBV2 and TRBJ2-4, with D maybe TRBD2 (6 bases). This CDR3 region has 17 residues. Trimming removed 3 bases from V and 0 bases from J, with 15 bases in between. CDR1 SNHLY and CDR2 FYNNEI come from the germline V gene. CDR3 loop: CASSDVVSGLAKNIQYF. CDR3 in DNA: TGTGCCAGCAGTGACGTGGTATCGGGACTAGCCAAAAACATTCAGTACTTC.

As concerns this clone: The sample holds other DNA sequences that translate to the same CDR3. The genes are TRBV18 and TRBJ1-1; the D gene is possibly TRBD1 (6 bases). The CDR3 runs to 14 residues. In germline, CDR1 is KGHSH, CDR2 LQKENI. V shed 2 bases and J shed 5 bases, with 12 bases lying between them. CDR3 region: CASSPGGARTEAFF. Written as DNA, the CDR3 is TGTGCCAGCTCACCAGGGGGGGCGCGTACTGAAGCTTTCTTT.

The rearrangement uses TRBV7-3 and TRBJ2-7; possible D gene TRBD1, 6 bases. Germline V gene lookup returns CDR1 SGHTA and CDR2 FQGTGA. V shed 5 bases and J shed 6 bases, with 14 bases lying between them. This CDR3 has 13 residues. The CDR3 is CASSTHRESEQYF. CDR3 in DNA: TGTGCCAGCAGCACCCACAGGGAATCCGAGCAGTACTTC.

V and J are TRBV30 and TRBJ2-2; 7 nucleotides match TRBD1. The trim removed 3 bases at V and 8 bases at J, leaving 3 bases unmatched. Germline V gene lookup returns CDR1 GTSNPN and CDR2 SVGIG (reference sequence). The CDR3 totals 12 residues. The CDR3 loop is CAWRGGEGELFF. The CDR3 DNA is TGTGCCTGGAGAGGGGGCGAGGGGGAGCTGTTTTTT.